This T cell receptor beta chain was observed in a study of neurological immune-mediated disorders. Via MiXCR, TCRdb re-called the 5' RACE reads, giving one row per CDR3 protein. Here the sample spans roughly 48,000 distinct CDR3 sequences, roughly 13% being singletons. Time point given: longitudinal time-point 2. The table lists this clonotype with many counts. CDR1 SGHRS and CDR2 YFSETQ come from the germline V gene. This CDR3 is built from 14 residues. V was pared by 0 bases and J by 2 bases, with 8 bases between. Sequenced sample: PBMCs. V and J are TRBV5-1 and TRBJ2-5, with D perhaps matching TRBD1 (6 bases). The receptor's source is a male donor with HTLV-1-associated myelopathy (HAM/TSP). CDR3 amino acids: CASSLVGAQETQYF. CDR3 nucleotide sequence: TGCGCCAGCAGCTTGGTGGGGGCACAAGAGACCCAGTACTTC.